This is a list of T cell receptor beta chains from one sample in a study of T cell responses to AZD1222 COVID-19 vaccine. Method: immunoSEQ multiplex PCR; TCRdb's copy keeps in-frame clones and lacks some. The sample records 120,000 to 150,000 clones, more than 70% being singletons. Sequences were derived from peripheral blood, sampled 28 days after the second AZD1222 dose. Receptors were obtained from an adult who received the AZD1222 COVID-19 vaccine. Each CDR3 is given with its conserved first and last residue. The D gene is left open where the match is weak. Clone size appears in some rows only: once, few, many, or a class for an expanded clone.

cdr3_nt	cdr3_aa	cdr3_length	v_call	j_call	clone_size	d_call
TGCGCCAGCAGCTCCAGGGGTATTGGCACAGATACGCAGTATTTT	CASSSRGIGTDTQYF	15	TRBV5-1	TRBJ2-3	NA	NA
TGTGCCAGCAGCTTAGGCCCAGGGGGCACTGAAGCTTTCTTT	CASSLGPGGTEAFF	14	TRBV7-2	TRBJ1-1	NA	TRBD1
TGCGCCAGCAGCCCCGGGGGGCGGGCAGATACGCAGTATTTT	CASSPGGRADTQYF	14	TRBV5-1	TRBJ2-3	NA	NA
TGCGCCAGCAGCTTAGGGCCGAGCTCCTACGAGCAGTACTTC	CASSLGPSSYEQYF	14	TRBV5-1	TRBJ2-7	NA	NA
TGTGCCACCACCACCCCCCGTTCTGACGGGCCTCGAAACACCATATATTTT	CATTTPRSDGPRNTIYF	17	TRBV24-1	TRBJ1-3	NA	NA
TGTGCCAGCAGCTTAAACACAGGTGAAAAACTGTTTTTT	CASSLNTGEKLFF	13	TRBV7-9	TRBJ1-4	NA	NA
TGCGCCAGCAGCCAAGGGCCGACTAGCGGGAGGTTAAATGAGCAGTTCTTC	CASSQGPTSGRLNEQFF	17	TRBV4-1	TRBJ2-1	NA	TRBD2
TGTGCCAGCAGCTTAGGCTCAACCTACGAGCAGTACTTC	CASSLGSTYEQYF	13	TRBV7-8	TRBJ2-7	NA	NA
TGCGCCAGCAGCCGAGGACAGGGGGTCTACAATGAGCAGTTCTTC	CASSRGQGVYNEQFF	15	TRBV4-1	TRBJ2-1	NA	TRBD1
TGTGCCAGCAGTTCAGGACGTAAATTGAGAGAGACCCAGTACTTC	CASSSGRKLRETQYF	15	TRBV6-2/TRBV6-3	TRBJ2-5	NA	NA
TGCGCCAGCAGCCCAAGAGGGACTCATAATTCACCCCTCCACTTT	CASSPRGTHNSPLHF	15	TRBV5-1	TRBJ1-6	NA	NA
TGTGCCAGCAGCTTAGGGGCGGCGTTGCAGCCCCAGCATTTT	CASSLGAALQPQHF	14	TRBV7-9	TRBJ1-5	NA	NA
TGTGCCTGGAGTACGAATCTGAACACTGAAGCTTTCTTT	CAWSTNLNTEAFF	13	TRBV30	TRBJ1-1	once	NA
TGTGCCTGGGACCGGGACAGGGATTACAATGAGCAGTTCTTC	CAWDRDRDYNEQFF	14	TRBV30	TRBJ2-1	NA	TRBD1
TGCGCCAGCAGCTTGGAAGGTGTCAGGGCGAATGGCTACACCTTC	CASSLEGVRANGYTF	15	TRBV5-1	TRBJ1-2	NA	NA
TGCAGCGCCATAAAGGGACTAGCGGGAGGGAGCGAGCAGTACTTC	CSAIKGLAGGSEQYF	15	TRBV29-1	TRBJ2-7	NA	TRBD2
TGTGCCAGCAGCGTAGAAGGGGATACTGAAGCTTTCTTT	CASSVEGDTEAFF	13	TRBV9	TRBJ1-1	NA	NA
TGTGCCAGCAGCCCACAGGGGTTAGGAAACACCATATATTTT	CASSPQGLGNTIYF	14	TRBV5-6	TRBJ1-3	NA	TRBD1
TGTGCCTGGAGTGTAGCAGGGGAGGACGCTTTCTTT	CAWSVAGEDAFF	12	TRBV30	TRBJ1-1	NA	NA
TGTGCCAGCAGTTGGAGGGGCAGGTACGAGCAGTACTTC	CASSWRGRYEQYF	13	TRBV12-3/TRBV12-4	TRBJ2-7	NA	NA
TGTGCCAGCAGCTCGTTTCCGGACAGGAACAATGAGCAGTTCTTC	CASSSFPDRNNEQFF	15	TRBV7-3	TRBJ2-1	NA	TRBD1
TGTGCCTGGAGAACTAGCGGGAGGGACACCGGGGAGCTGTTTTTT	CAWRTSGRDTGELFF	15	TRBV30	TRBJ2-2	few	TRBD2
TGTGCCAGCAGCCGAAAGGACGGACCCTACGAGCAGTACTTC	CASSRKDGPYEQYF	14	TRBV7-9	TRBJ2-7	NA	NA
TGTGCCAGCAGTTTATTCCAACCAGGGTCGGGTCAGCCCCAGCATTTT	CASSLFQPGSGQPQHF	16	TRBV27	TRBJ1-5	NA	NA
TGTGCTAGTGCACAAACCCAAGCATTCTCACCCCTCCACTTT	CASAQTQAFSPLHF	14	TRBV12-5	TRBJ1-6	once	NA
TGTGCCAGCAGCCACACTAGCGGGGGCCTCCAAGAGACCCAGTACTTC	CASSHTSGGLQETQYF	16	TRBV7-8	TRBJ2-5	NA	TRBD2
TGCGCCAGCAGCCGTTACGGGACTAGCGGACCCTACAATGAGCAGTTCTTC	CASSRYGTSGPYNEQFF	17	TRBV4-1	TRBJ2-1	NA	TRBD2
TGTGCCAGCATACGCTGGTTCTATAGCAATCAGCCCCAGCATTTT	CASIRWFYSNQPQHF	15	TRBV2	TRBJ1-5	NA	NA
TGTGCCAGCAGCTATACTAGCGGGAGTCTCTACGAGCAGTACTTC	CASSYTSGSLYEQYF	15	TRBV27	TRBJ2-7	NA	TRBD2
TGTGCCAGCAGTTACTCGAAAGTTTACGGGACAAACACCGGGGAGCTGTTTTTT	CASSYSKVYGTNTGELFF	18	TRBV6-2/TRBV6-3	TRBJ2-2	NA	NA
TGTGCCAGCAGTCCGGGGAAGGGTGCGGGAGGCCCCCACTACAATGAGCAGTTCTTC	CASSPGKGAGGPHYNEQFF	19	TRBV5-4	TRBJ2-1	NA	TRBD2
TGTGCCAGCAGCGCCGAGGGACAGGGCCTTTTTCCCCAGCATTTT	CASSAEGQGLFPQHF	15	TRBV2	TRBJ1-5	NA	TRBD1
TGTGCCAGCAGCCCAGGGGGTCCGGAAACGATGATATATAATTCACCCCTCCACTTT	CASSPGGPETMIYNSPLHF	19	TRBV7-8	TRBJ1-6	NA	TRBD1
TGTGCCAGCAGTTACAGATTTTCACCCCTCCACTTT	CASSYRFSPLHF	12	TRBV6-2/TRBV6-3	TRBJ1-6	NA	NA
TGTGCCAGCAGCTTAAAAGATACGCAGTATTTT	CASSLKDTQYF	11	TRBV7-2	TRBJ2-3	NA	NA
TGTGCCAGCACCAGTAGTTTTGTAGATACGCAGTATTTT	CASTSSFVDTQYF	13	TRBV7-2	TRBJ2-3	NA	NA
TGTGCCTGGAGCCAGACCATTTTTGGCGGGAGAGGCGACGAGCAGTACTTC	CAWSQTIFGGRGDEQYF	17	TRBV30	TRBJ2-7	NA	TRBD2
TGCGCCAGCAGCCAAGACGCTTGGGACAGGGCGATCAGTGGTGGCTACACCTTC	CASSQDAWDRAISGGYTF	18	TRBV4-3	TRBJ1-2	once	TRBD1
TGTGCCAGCAGCTTCTTAAGGGGAAACTATGGCTACACCTTC	CASSFLRGNYGYTF	14	TRBV7-8	TRBJ1-2	NA	NA
TGTGCCAGCAGCCCCCGGGGACTAGCGGGAGGCCTCTACTCCTACGAGCAGTACTTC	CASSPRGLAGGLYSYEQYF	19	TRBV3-1/TRBV3-2	TRBJ2-7	NA	TRBD2
TGTGCCAGCAGCCGCCGGACAGCGGCCGTCTATGGCTACACCTTC	CASSRRTAAVYGYTF	15	TRBV7-2	TRBJ1-2	NA	NA
TGTGCCAGCAGAACCGGGACAGGGGATGGGGCTGAAGCTTTCTTT	CASRTGTGDGAEAFF	15	TRBV6-5	TRBJ1-1	NA	TRBD1